The 19 T cell receptor beta chains reported below all come from one sample, sequenced in a study of T cell responses to AZD1222 COVID-19 vaccine (dated by TCRdb to 2020 to 2023). Preparation of the library involved the immunoSEQ multiplex PCR assay. The table was pulled from immuneACCESS by TCRdb, which kept in-frame rearrangements only. Such tables lose some clones; where checked, under half of the loss comes from unresolved V genes, and the rest has no known cause. The sample table contains over 150,000 clones; only one count was recorded for about 92% of them. The top ten hold 10% of the sample. In light of the paper, this sample's time point label describes: baseline before first vaccination. The sequencing here drew on peripheral blood, taken on day 0 of AZD1222 vaccination. These receptors were collected from an adult in good health.

This clone turned up a few times. The genes are TRBV7-2 and TRBJ2-3; TRBD1 aligns across 11 bases. With 4 bases clipped from V and 4 bases from J, the junction kept 7 bases outside the gene matches. The CDR3 has 16 amino acids. In germline, CDR1 is SGHTA, CDR2 FQGNSA. CDR3 protein: CASSSGQGAAADTQYF. DNA for the CDR3: TGTGCCAGCAGCTCCGGACAGGGGGCGGCGGCAGATACGCAGTATTTT.

This chain connects TRBV6-2 or TRBV6-3 to TRBJ1-2; possible D gene TRBD1, 6 bases. This CDR3 spans 12 amino acids. Trimming left V 6 bases short and J 7 bases short, with 12 bases between. Germline CDR1 MNHEY, CDR2 SVGEGT. The CDR3 loop reads CASSWDILGYTF. The CDR3 nucleotides read TGTGCCAGCAGCTGGGACATCCTTGGCTACACCTTC.

V is TRBV7-9 and J is TRBJ2-7; weak D call: TRBD2 (6 bases). Trimming took 0 bases from V and 5 from J, leaving 11 bases between them. From germline, CDR1 is SEHNR and CDR2 FQNEAQ (reference sequence). The CDR3 is 14 amino acids. CDR3 nucleotide sequence: TGTGCCAGCAGCTTAGCGGGGTCGGGGGACGAGCAGTACGTC. It specifies CASSLAGSGDEQYV.

V and J are TRBV27 and TRBJ1-5; the D gene is possibly TRBD1 (6 bases). V dropped 5 bases and J dropped 0 bases, with 11 bases sitting between them. The CDR3 runs to 15 residues. Germline-derived CDR1 and CDR2 are MNHEY and SMNVEV (reference sequence). The CDR3 reads CASSTGTLSNQPQHF. DNA of the CDR3: TGTGCCAGCAGTACCGGGACACTTAGCAATCAGCCCCAGCATTTT.

The table lists this clone with a count of one. The CDR3 protein is CASSELESEKLFF. The CDR3 DNA follows: TGTGCCAGCAGTGAATTAGAATCCGAAAAACTGTTTTTT. The V gene is TRBV2, the J gene TRBJ1-4; D is uncertain. CDR3 length: 13 amino acids. Germline V gene data show CDR1 as SNHLY and CDR2 as FYNNEI. Trimming pared 2 bases from V and 8 bases from J, leaving 9 bases between. Based on the CDR3 plus reference TRBV2 and TRBJ1-4, the full variable domain is EPEVTQTPSHQVTQMGQEVILRCVPISNHLYFYWYRQILGQKVEFLVSFYNNEISEKSEIFDDQFSVERPDGSNFTLKIRSTKLEDSAMYFCASSELESEKLFFGSGTQLSVL.

The J gene is TRBJ2-7, the V gene TRBV6-1, with D possibly matching TRBD2 (6 bases). CDR1 is MNHNS and CDR2 is SASEGT in the germline V gene. This CDR3 contains 14 residues. V was clipped by 3 bases and J by 0 bases, with 9 bases between them. Here the CDR3 DNA reads TGTGCCAGCAGTGAGATGGGGGGCTCCTACGAGCAGTACTTC. This encodes CASSEMGGSYEQYF.

The CDR3 nucleotides are TGTGCCAGCAGTTCTACTGAGAACACTGAAGCTTTCTTT. Its translation is CASSSTENTEAFF. This chain joins TRBV28 and TRBJ1-1; D remains ambiguous. CDR3 length: 13 amino acids. Trimming pared 4 bases from V and 1 base from J, leaving 7 bases between. Per germline, CDR1 MDHEN and CDR2 SYDVKM.

V usage is TRBV29-1 and J usage is TRBJ2-7; 9 bases line up with TRBD2. J was trimmed by 1 base and V by 3 bases; bases with no gene match: 4. CDR1 and CDR2 from the germline V gene are SQVTM and ANQGSEA. The CDR3 loop spans 14 amino acids. The CDR3 reads CSVENSGSSYEQYF. The CDR3 nucleotides are TGCAGCGTTGAGAATAGCGGGAGTTCCTACGAGCAGTACTTC.

The rearrangement joins TRBV9 to TRBJ1-5; no clear D gene. The CDR3 runs 14 residues. Trimming pared 2 bases from V and 7 bases from J, leaving 13 bases between. CDR1 is SGDLS and CDR2 is YYNGEE in the germline V gene. CDR3 amino acids: CASSVYGAGQPQHF. DNA of the CDR3: TGTGCCAGCAGCGTCTACGGCGCCGGCCAGCCCCAGCATTTT.

The chain couples TRBV5-3 to TRBJ1-5; 9 bases map to TRBD1. TRBV5-3 carries the ORF label, with uncertain function. J lost 1 base, V lost 4 bases, and 12 bases had no gene match. The CDR3 sequence is 18 residues long. The CDR3 region is CARSPGTGSDGSNQPQHF. The CDR3, as DNA: TGTGCCAGAAGCCCAGGGACAGGGTCTGATGGGAGCAATCAGCCCCAGCATTTT.

This chain uses TRBV3-1 (or the pseudogene TRBV3-2) with TRBJ2-5; D ambiguous. The CDR3 has 12 residues. V lost 0 bases and J 12 bases, leaving 11 bases between the germline ends. CDR1 is LGHDT and CDR2 is YNNKEL in the germline V gene (reference sequence). As DNA, the CDR3 is TGTGCCAGCAGCCAAGAACGCCAACCGAAGTACTTC. Translating gives CASSQERQPKYF.

For the CDR3, the DNA is TGTGCCAGCAGTTACCCGGACAGGGGAACAACTGAAGCTTTCTTT. This encodes CASSYPDRGTTEAFF. The chain combines TRBV7-2 with TRBJ1-1; 9 nucleotides match TRBD1. The CDR3 sequence is 15 residues long. V shed 6 bases and J 5 bases; nucleotides not matched to a gene: 10. Germline CDR1 reads SGHTA; CDR2 reads FQGNSA.

V and J are TRBV20-1 and TRBJ2-1, with unresolved D. Trimming removed 4 bases from V and 7 bases from J, with 5 bases in between. Germline V gives CDR1 DFQATT, CDR2 SNEGSKA (reference sequence). This CDR3 contains 10 residues. The CDR3 loop is CSAMGNEQFF. CDR3 coding DNA: TGCAGTGCTATGGGTAATGAGCAGTTCTTC.

This clone was recorded only once. V and J are TRBV28 and TRBJ2-5; no firm D call. The V end lost 4 bases, the J end lost 3 bases, and 6 bases lay between the germline ends. The length of the CDR3 is 12 residues. Per the germline V gene, CDR1 is MDHEN and CDR2 is SYDVKM. The DNA for the CDR3 is TGTGCCAGCAGTTCCATCGAAGAGACCCAGTACTTC. This sequence encodes CASSSIEETQYF.

This clone was observed a single time. This chain connects TRBV19 to TRBJ2-3, with no clear D. This CDR3 is 14 amino acids long. V was shortened by 4 bases and J by 2 bases, with 10 bases between the two germline ends. The germline V gene encodes CDR1 LNHDA and CDR2 SQIVND (reference sequence). The CDR3 bases are TGTGCCAGTAGTAACCCCCCAGACACAGATACGCAGTATTTT. It encodes CASSNPPDTDTQYF.

The gene calls are TRBV2 and TRBJ1-5; D not certain. This CDR3 has 14 residues. V was clipped by 5 bases and J by 1 base, with 9 bases between them. From germline, CDR1 is SNHLY and CDR2 FYNNEI. The CDR3, as DNA: TGTGCCAGCAGTCCAAGCACGAGCAATCAGCCCCAGCATTTT. Translating it yields CASSPSTSNQPQHF.

The genes are TRBV3-1 (or the pseudogene TRBV3-2) and TRBJ2-1; D gene ambiguous. Germline values: CDR1 LGHDT, CDR2 YNNKEL (reference sequence). Trimming removed 4 bases at V and 8 bases at J, with 9 bases between. The CDR3 has 12 amino acids. CDR3 DNA: TGTGCCAGCAGCCCCCGACCGGATGAGCAGTTCTTC. Protein: CASSPRPDEQFF.

The genes are TRBV7-6 and TRBJ1-1, with D uncertain. Germline assignment: CDR1 SGHVS and CDR2 FNYEAQ. The CDR3 sequence is 14 residues long. V lost 2 bases to trimming and J lost 3 bases, with 10 bases between them. This CDR3 is CASSLIERHTEAFF. CDR3 coding DNA: TGTGCCAGCAGCTTAATCGAGAGGCACACTGAAGCTTTCTTT.

The chain joins TRBV28 to TRBJ1-5; the D gene is possibly TRBD1 (6 bases). The V gene lost 3 bases and the J gene lost 6 bases, with 9 bases spanning the gap. Germline values: CDR1 MDHEN, CDR2 SYDVKM. The CDR3 spans 13 residues. This CDR3 reads CASSFLGAQPQHF. The CDR3 DNA is TGTGCCAGCAGTTTCTTGGGGGCTCAGCCCCAGCATTTT.